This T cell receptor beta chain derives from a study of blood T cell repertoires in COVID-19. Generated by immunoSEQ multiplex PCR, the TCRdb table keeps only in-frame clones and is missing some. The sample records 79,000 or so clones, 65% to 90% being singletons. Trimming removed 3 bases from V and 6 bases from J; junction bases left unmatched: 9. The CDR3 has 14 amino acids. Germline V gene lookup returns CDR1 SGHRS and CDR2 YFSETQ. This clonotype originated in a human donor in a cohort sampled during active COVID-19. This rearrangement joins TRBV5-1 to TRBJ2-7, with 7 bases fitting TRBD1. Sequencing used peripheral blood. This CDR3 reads CASSSIGQVGEQYF. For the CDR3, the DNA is TGCGCCAGCAGCTCGATAGGACAGGTGGGCGAGCAGTACTTC.